The 14 T cell receptor beta chains reported below all come from one sample, sequenced in a study of response to subunit inactivated influenza vaccine. TCRdb itself ran the RT-PCR reads through MiXCR, one entry per CDR3 protein. The repertoire holds 500,000 to 600,000 distinct CDR3 sequences, with 14% as singletons. The source material was PBMCs from blood, sampled roughly 12 days after vaccination. These receptors came from a middle-aged man who received an inactivated influenza vaccine.

This clonotype was detected only a few times. The chain combines TRBV5-1 with TRBJ2-1, with D possibly being TRBD1 (6 bases). Germline V CDR1 and CDR2: SGHRS, YFSETQ. CDR3 length: 15 residues. Trimming took 4 bases from V and 9 from J, leaving 20 bases between them. The CDR3 sequence is CASSLKQGSLGEQFF. The CDR3, as DNA: TGCGCCAGCAGCCTAAAACAGGGATCGTTGGGTGAGCAGTTCTTC.

This clonotype appeared a few times. The rearrangement joins TRBV5-6 to TRBJ2-6, with D possibly TRBD1 on 5 matching bases. Germline lookup yields CDR1 SGHDT and CDR2 YYEEEE. The CDR3 runs 19 residues. Trimming cost V 1 base and J 0 bases, with 17 bases left between them. The CDR3 nucleotides are TGTGCCAGCAGCTTGTTGGCTGCAGGGCTTTCCTCTGGGGCCAACGTCCTGACTTTC. It specifies CASSLLAAGLSSGANVLTF. The full variable domain, rest sourced from reference TRBV5-6 and TRBJ2-6, is DAGVTQSPTHLIKTRGQQVTLRCSPKSGHDTVSWYQQALGQGPQFIFQYYEEEERQRGNFPDRFSGHQFPNYSSELNVNALLLGDSALYLCASSLLAAGLSSGANVLTFGAGSRLTVL.

Turning to this clonotype: Sequence at one end of the junction differs from germline and may be a read error. The V and J genes are TRBV11-2 and TRBJ2-3, with 8 bases that match TRBD1. CDR1 SGHAT and CDR2 FQNNGV come from the germline V gene. The CDR3 extends over 18 amino acids. CDR3 amino acids: CASSLGLRGLFYTDTQYF. The CDR3 DNA reads as TGTGCCAGCAGCTTAGGCCTCAGGGGGCTATTCTACACAGATACTCAGTATTTT.

At least ten counts were recorded for this clonotype. This chain joins TRBV28 and TRBJ2-2, with a possible D match to TRBD1 (6 bases). CDR1 and CDR2 from the germline V gene are MDHEN and SYDVKM. Trimming shortened V by 2 bases and J by 4 bases, and 14 bases separated the two germline ends. The length of the CDR3 is 16 residues. CDR3 DNA: TGTGCCAGCAGTTTAGGGGTCTACAGGGTCACCGGGGAGCTGTTTTTT. Residues: CASSLGVYRVTGELFF. The whole variable domain, remainder taken from reference TRBV28 and TRBJ2-2, is DVKVTQSSRYLVKRTGEKVFLECVQDMDHENMFWYRQDPGLGLRLIYFSYDVKMKEKGDIPEGYSVSREKKERFSLILESASTNQTSMYLCASSLGVYRVTGELFFGEGSRLTVL.

V and J are TRBV12-3 or TRBV12-4 and TRBJ1-4; no definite D call. V shed 3 bases and J shed 7 bases, with 12 bases lying between them. The CDR3 spans 14 residues. The DNA for the CDR3 is TGTGCCAGCAGTTTTTTTGGGTGGGGTGAAAAACTGTTTTTT. It encodes CASSFFGWGEKLFF.

This clonotype was observed a few times. The V call is TRBV4-2, the J call TRBJ2-3, with 10 bases fitting TRBD2. Germline trimming cut 0 bases from V and 4 bases from J; bases unmatched to any gene: 10. This CDR3 spans 18 amino acids. Germline V CDR1 and CDR2: LGHNA, YNFKEQ. The CDR3 bases are TGTGCCAGCAGCCAAGAGAGGGTTTCAGCGGGGGGGGCAGATACGCAGTATTTT. Its translation is CASSQERVSAGGADTQYF.

The chain couples TRBV29-1 to TRBJ2-4; TRBD1 aligns across 11 bases. J lost 8 bases, V lost 6 bases, and 9 bases had no gene match. This CDR3 region has 14 residues. CDR1 and CDR2 (germline): SQVTM, ANQGSEA. The CDR3 DNA reads as TGCAGCGTCGCACAGGGGACAGGGGGAGACATTCAGTACTTC. Protein: CSVAQGTGGDIQYF. The whole variable domain, filled in from reference TRBV29-1 and TRBJ2-4, reads SAVISQKPSRDICQRGTSLTIQCQVDSQVTMMFWYRQQPGQSLTLIATANQGSEATYESGFVIDKFPISRPNLTFSTLTVSNMSPEDSSIYLCSVAQGTGGDIQYFGAGTRLSVL.

The sample holds a few counts of this clonotype. The chain has TRBV20-1 and TRBJ1-1; D is ambiguous. The CDR3 contains 11 residues. V lost 5 bases and J 1 base, leaving 5 bases between the germline ends. Germline loops: CDR1 DFQATT, CDR2 SNEGSKA (reference sequence). In nucleotides, the CDR3 is TGCAGTGCTTCTGGGAACACTGAAGCTTTCTTT. Encoded protein: CSASGNTEAFF.

This clonotype was found a few times. DNA for the CDR3: TGCGCCAGCAGCTCCTCGAGGTACGAGCAGTACTTC. Translation: CASSSSRYEQYF. The J gene is TRBJ2-7, the V gene TRBV5-1; D call uncertain. From germline, CDR1 is SGHRS and CDR2 YFSETQ. V dropped 3 bases and J dropped 4 bases, with 8 bases sitting between them. CDR3 length: 12 residues.

The chain joins TRBV18 to TRBJ1-2; 11 bases fit TRBD1. V trimming: 0 bases; J trimming: 2 bases; junction bases outside the gene matches: 5. Per germline, CDR1 KGHSH and CDR2 LQKENI. The CDR3 has 17 residues. In DNA, the CDR3 is TGTGCCAGCTCACCACCCGGGACAGGGGGGACGAACTATGGCTACACCTTC. Encoded protein: CASSPPGTGGTNYGYTF.

This clonotype was counted only a few times. The V gene is TRBV12-3 or TRBV12-4, the J gene TRBJ1-5; D is unclear. The CDR3 has 14 residues. V shed 3 bases and J shed 3 bases, with 9 bases lying between them. The CDR3 protein is CASSFMGFNQPQHF. The CDR3 DNA reads TGTGCCAGCAGTTTCATGGGATTCAATCAGCCCCAGCATTTT.

The chain has TRBV10-3 and TRBJ2-1; D perhaps matches TRBD1 (5 bases). V gave up 8 bases and J gave up 8 bases, with 16 bases separating them. Germline V gene sequence: CDR1 ENHRY, CDR2 SYGVKD. This CDR3 has 13 residues. The CDR3: CAIEGFLGDEQFF. The CDR3 DNA reads TGTGCCATCGAAGGGTTCCTAGGGGATGAGCAGTTCTTC.

V and J are TRBV5-1 and TRBJ2-1, with TRBD2 as a possible D gene (6 bases). Trimming took 5 bases from V and 3 from J, leaving 12 bases between them. Germline CDR1 reads SGHRS; CDR2 reads YFSETQ. This CDR3 has 14 amino acids. As DNA, the CDR3 is TGCGCCAGCAGGATAGCGGAGTACTACAATGAGCAGTTCTTC. Translation: CASRIAEYYNEQFF.

The chain couples TRBV5-8 to TRBJ1-6; the match to TRBD1 covers 8 bases. The V and J ends lost 3 bases and 7 bases, in that order; junction bases with no gene match: 9. This CDR3 is 16 amino acids long. CDR1 is SGHTS and CDR2 is YDEGEE in the germline V gene. CDR3 DNA sequence: TGTGCCAGCAGCTACCGGACAGGGTCTGGAAATTCACCCCTCCACTTT. Translating gives CASSYRTGSGNSPLHF.